The rows below give T cell receptor beta chains drawn from one sample of a study of T cell responses to AZD1222 COVID-19 vaccine. Sequenced by immunoSEQ multiplex PCR; TCRdb stores in-frame clones only, minus some. Found here are around 150,000 clones, roughly 89% of them singletons; the top ten hold more than 4.5%. Sequenced here: peripheral blood, sampled on day 0 of AZD1222 vaccination. The receptors originated from an adult in good health. The CDR3 runs from the conserved cysteine through the conserved F or W. D genes are given only for firm matches. Not all rows give a size; the values are once, few, many and, for expanded clones, a class.

clone_size d_call cdr3_length j_call v_call cdr3_nt cdr3_aa
. . 15 TRBJ1-2 TRBV5-1 TGCGCCAGCAGCTTGGCGACGGTAACTAACTATGGCTACACCTTC CASSLATVTNYGYTF
. . 15 TRBJ2-1 TRBV10-1 TGCGCCAGCAGTTTGGAGAGCCCTACCTACAATGAGCAGTTCTTC CASSLESPTYNEQFF
. . 14 TRBJ1-6 TRBV28 TGTGCCAGCAGCCCGGGACTTTATAATTCACCCCTCCACTTT CASSPGLYNSPLHF
. TRBD2 18 TRBJ2-1 TRBV4-1 TGCGCCAGCAGCCAATCCTTCGGGAGGGTCTACAACTACAATGAGCAGTTCTTC CASSQSFGRVYNYNEQFF
. TRBD1 14 TRBJ2-7 TRBV27 TGTGCCAGCAGGCTGACAGGGCGATCCTACGAGCAGTACTTC CASRLTGRSYEQYF
. TRBD1 14 TRBJ2-7 TRBV28 TGTGCCAGCAGTCCCGGGACAGAGATCTACGAGCAGTACTTC CASSPGTEIYEQYF
. TRBD1 15 TRBJ1-2 TRBV28 TGTGCCAGCAGCTCCAGGGGGGCAGATAACTATGGCTACACCTTC CASSSRGADNYGYTF
once . 13 TRBJ2-1 TRBV28 TGTGCCAGCAGTTTGTTCTGGGGTGGTGAGCAGTTCTTC CASSLFWGGEQFF
. TRBD1 14 TRBJ2-3 TRBV5-1 TGCGCCAGCAGCGTGGGGACAGGGGTTGATACGCAGTATTTT CASSVGTGVDTQYF
. TRBD1 14 TRBJ1-6 TRBV6-4 TGTGCCAGCAGTCAGGGGGCTGTGAATTCACCCCTCCACTTT CASSQGAVNSPLHF